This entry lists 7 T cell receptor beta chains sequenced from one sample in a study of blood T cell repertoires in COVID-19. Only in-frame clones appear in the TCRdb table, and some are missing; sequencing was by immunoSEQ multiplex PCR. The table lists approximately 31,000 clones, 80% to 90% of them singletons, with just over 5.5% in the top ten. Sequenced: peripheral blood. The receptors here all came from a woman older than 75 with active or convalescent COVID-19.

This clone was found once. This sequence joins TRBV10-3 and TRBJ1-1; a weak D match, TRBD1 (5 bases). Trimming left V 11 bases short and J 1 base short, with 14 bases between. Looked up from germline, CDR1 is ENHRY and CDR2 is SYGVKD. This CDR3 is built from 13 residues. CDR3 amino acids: CAASTGPNTEAFF. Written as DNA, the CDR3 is TGTGCCGCGTCCACAGGTCCGAACACTGAAGCTTTCTTT.

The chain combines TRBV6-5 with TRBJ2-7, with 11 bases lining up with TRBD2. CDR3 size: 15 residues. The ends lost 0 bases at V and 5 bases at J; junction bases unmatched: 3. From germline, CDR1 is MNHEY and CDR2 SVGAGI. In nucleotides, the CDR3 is TGTGCCAGCAGTTACTCTAGCGGGAGGGCCCACGAGCAGTACTTC. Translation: CASSYSSGRAHEQYF.

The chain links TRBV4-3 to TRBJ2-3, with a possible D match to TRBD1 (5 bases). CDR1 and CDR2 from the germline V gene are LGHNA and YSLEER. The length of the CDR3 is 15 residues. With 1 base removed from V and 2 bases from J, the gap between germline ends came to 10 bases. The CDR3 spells CASSQGGSVTDTQYF. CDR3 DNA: TGCGCCAGCAGCCAAGGGGGCTCCGTCACAGATACGCAGTATTTT.

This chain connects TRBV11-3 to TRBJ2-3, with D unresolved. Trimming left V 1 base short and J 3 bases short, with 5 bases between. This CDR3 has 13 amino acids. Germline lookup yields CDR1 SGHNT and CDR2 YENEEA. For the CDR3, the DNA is TGTGCCAGCAGCTTAGGGGCTACAGATACGCAGTATTTT. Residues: CASSLGATDTQYF. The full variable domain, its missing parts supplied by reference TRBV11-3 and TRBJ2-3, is EAGVVQSPRYKIIEKKQPVAFWCNPISGHNTLYWYLQNLGQGPELLIRYENEEAVDDSQLPKDRFSAERLKGVDSTLKIQPAELGDSAVYLCASSLGATDTQYFGPGTRLTVL.

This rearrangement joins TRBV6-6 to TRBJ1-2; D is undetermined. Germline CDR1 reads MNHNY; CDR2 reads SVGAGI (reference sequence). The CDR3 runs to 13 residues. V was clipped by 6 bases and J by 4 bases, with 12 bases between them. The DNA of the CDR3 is TGTGCCAGCAGCCACGGAGACCTCTATGGCTACACCTTC. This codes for CASSHGDLYGYTF.

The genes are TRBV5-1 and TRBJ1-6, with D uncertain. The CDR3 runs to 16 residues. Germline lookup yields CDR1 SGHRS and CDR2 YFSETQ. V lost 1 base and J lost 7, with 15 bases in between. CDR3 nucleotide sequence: TGCGCCAGCAGCTTGTCGCCGGGGTCCGGGAATTCACCCCTCCACTTT. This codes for CASSLSPGSGNSPLHF.

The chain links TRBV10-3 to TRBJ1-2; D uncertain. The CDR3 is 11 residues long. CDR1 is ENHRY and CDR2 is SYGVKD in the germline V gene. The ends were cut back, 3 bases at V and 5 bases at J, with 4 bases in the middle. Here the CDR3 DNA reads TGTGCCATCAGTGACAATTATGGCTACACCTTC. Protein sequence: CAISDNYGYTF.